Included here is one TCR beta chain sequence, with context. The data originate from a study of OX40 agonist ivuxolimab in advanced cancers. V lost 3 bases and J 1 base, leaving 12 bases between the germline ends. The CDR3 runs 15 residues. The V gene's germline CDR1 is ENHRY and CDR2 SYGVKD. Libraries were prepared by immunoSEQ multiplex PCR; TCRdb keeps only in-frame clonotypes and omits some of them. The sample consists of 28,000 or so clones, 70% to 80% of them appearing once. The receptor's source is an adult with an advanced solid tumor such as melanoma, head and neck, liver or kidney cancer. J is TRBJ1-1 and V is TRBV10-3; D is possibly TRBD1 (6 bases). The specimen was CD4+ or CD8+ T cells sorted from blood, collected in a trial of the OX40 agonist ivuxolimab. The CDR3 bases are TGTGCCATCAGTGACCCGGGGGCTAAGAACACTGAAGCTTTCTTT. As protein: CAISDPGAKNTEAFF.